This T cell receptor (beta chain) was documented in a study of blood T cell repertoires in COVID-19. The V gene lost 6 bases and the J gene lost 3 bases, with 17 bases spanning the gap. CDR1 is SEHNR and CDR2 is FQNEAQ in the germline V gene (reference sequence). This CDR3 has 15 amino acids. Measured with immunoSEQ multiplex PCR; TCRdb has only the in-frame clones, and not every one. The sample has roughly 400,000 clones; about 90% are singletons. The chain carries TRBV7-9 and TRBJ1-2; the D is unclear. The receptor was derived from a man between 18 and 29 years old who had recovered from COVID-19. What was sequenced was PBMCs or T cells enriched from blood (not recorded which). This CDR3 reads CASSPPISDYYGYTF. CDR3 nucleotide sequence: TGTGCCAGCAGTCCACCCATTTCGGACTACTATGGCTACACCTTC. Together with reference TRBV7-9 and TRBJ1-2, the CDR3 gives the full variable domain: DTGVSQNPRHKITKRGQNVTFRCDPISEHNRLYWYRQTLGQGPEFLTYFQNEAQLEKSRLLSDRFSAERPKGSFSTLEIQRTEQGDSAMYLCASSPPISDYYGYTFGSGTRLTVV.